The T cell receptor beta chain under discussion was sequenced for a study of tumor and adjacent non-tumor tissue in lung cancer. The wider study: Aged about 30 to 76 years, patients included 10 men and about five women with stage I to III disease. Some 4.2 million productive TCRbeta reads were obtained per sample on average.

A modified ARM-PCR protocol with three rounds of nested PCR amplified TCRbeta. TCRdb re-called the multiplex PCR reads through MiXCR, storing one row per CDR3 protein. The table has 60,000 to 100,000 distinct CDR3 sequences, approximately 82% seen once; the top ten hold under 50%. Broader study findings: TCR diversity was significantly greater in tumor than normal lung tissue.

In the case of this clonotype: What it recognizes is unknown. Relative to the germline gene, one junction end is altered; a read error may explain this.

The CDR3 loop spans 16 amino acids. From germline, CDR1 is MGHRA and CDR2 YSYEKL. RNA was extracted from bulk tissue without any cell sorting. More than 3 cm separated this lung sample from the edge of the tumor. The V call is TRBV4-1, the J call TRBJ2-7; 11 nucleotides agree with TRBD2. Sequencing was performed on distant non-tumor lung tissue. The clonotype originates from a man aged 65 to 85 with non-small cell lung cancer. CDR3 loop: CPSSRTLAGEAEEQYF. The CDR3 nucleotides are TGCCCCAGCAGCCGGACACTAGCGGGAGAAGCGGAGGAGCAGTACTTC.